The clone carrying this T cell receptor beta chain was observed at least ten times. Its target is unknown. At one boundary the junction diverges from the germline segment, which might be a read error. Time point specified: newly diagnosed GD, antithyroid drugs for less than 3 months. The TCR library was made from RNA extracted from PBMCs. The data belong to a study of regulatory T cells in long-lasting Graves disease. Study-level findings and limits: Relative to newly diagnosed Graves' patients, persistent ones had lower TCR diversity.

CDR3 regions were amplified by Arm-PCR using iRepertoire HTBI primers to build TCR beta libraries. TCRdb itself ran the multiplex PCR reads through MiXCR, one entry per CDR3 protein. The sample contains fewer than 650,000 distinct CDR3 sequences, approximately 15% of which appear only once. These records were also assigned to another study, of T cells in Graves' hyperthyroidism and ophthalmopathy.

The sequence was obtained from a woman in her 30s with Graves disease. Sequencing was performed on peripheral blood mononuclear cells (PBMCs), taken at new diagnosis, from a patient treated with antithyroid drugs.

CDR3 nucleotides: TGTGCCAGCAGTTTTGGTCGCAGGAAAAAGTTC. Translation: CASSFGRRKKF. The V gene is TRBV12-3 or TRBV12-4, the J gene TRBJ2-7; D uncertain. The CDR3 loop spans 11 amino acids.